This T cell receptor (beta chain) was captured in a study of cytotoxic CD8 clonotypes in ibrutinib-treated CLL. Overall study context: Overall, about 25 responses were partial and 2 complete; following median roughly 68 months, 14 patients stayed remitted and approximately 12 progressed.

Extraction of roughly 1.8 micrograms of genomic DNA from cryopreserved PBMCs supplied material for TCR beta libraries. Only in-frame clones appear in the TCRdb table, and some are missing; sequencing was by immunoSEQ multiplex PCR. The sample has around 310,000 clones; about 80% are singletons. Trimming removed 5 bases at V and 5 bases at J, with 19 bases between. Germline assignment: CDR1 SEHNR and CDR2 FQNEAQ (reference sequence). The CDR3 has 15 residues. This TCR derives from a human donor with chronic lymphocytic leukemia. The source material was PBMCs, sampled before ibrutinib treatment. The chain carries TRBV7-9 and TRBJ2-7, with D possibly called TRBD1 or TRBD2 (5 bases each). The CDR3 nucleotides read TGTGCCAGCAGCCTTCCCGGGGCCAGAGGGAACGAGCAGTACTTC. Protein product: CASSLPGARGNEQYF.